Each of the 19 T cell receptor beta chains below was sequenced from the same sample in a study of CD8+CD57+ T cells in acquired aplastic anemia. Template material for TCR beta VDJ and CDR3 profiling consisted of genomic DNA. TCRdb re-called the reads with MiXCR, one entry per CDR3 protein. The repertoire consists of over 150,000 distinct CDR3 sequences, with about 50% occurring once and the leading ten covering around 12%. Those patients picked for sequencing had displayed CD8+CD57+ cell expansion on flow cytometry. Specimen: sorted CD4+, CD8+, or CD8+CD57+ T cells (not recorded which) from PBMCs. The receptors here all came from a human donor with aplastic anemia.

The sample holds a few counts of this clonotype. The chain employs TRBV10-3 and TRBJ2-7; perhaps TRBD2 as D (5 bases). The CDR3 is 12 residues long. Germline assignment: CDR1 ENHRY and CDR2 SYGVKD. Trimming stripped 4 bases from V and 6 bases from J, with 10 bases between. CDR3 region: CAISGTSFEQYF. The CDR3, as DNA: TGTGCCATCAGTGGGACTTCTTTCGAGCAGTACTTC.

The chain couples TRBV10-1 to TRBJ1-5; 9 bases fit TRBD1. The CDR3 totals 16 residues. The germline V gene has CDR1 WNHNN and CDR2 SYGVQD (reference sequence). With 2 bases clipped from V and 0 bases from J, the junction kept 2 bases outside the gene matches. CDR3: CASSEGTGNSNQPQHF. CDR3 bases: TGCGCCAGCAGTGAGGGGACAGGGAATAGCAATCAGCCCCAGCATTTT.

The CDR3 loop is CSVLFGHTYEQYF. Here the CDR3 DNA reads TGCAGCGTCCTGTTTGGACACACCTACGAGCAGTACTTC. The chain couples TRBV29-1 to TRBJ2-7, with a possible D match to TRBD1 (5 bases). This CDR3 contains 13 residues. The V gene lost 6 bases and the J gene lost 2 bases, with 14 bases spanning the gap. Germline V gene sequence: CDR1 SQVTM, CDR2 ANQGSEA.

The chain links TRBV20-1 to TRBJ1-6; no clear D gene. The CDR3 totals 14 residues. V was pared by 5 bases and J by 0 bases, with 8 bases between. Germline V gene data show CDR1 as DFQATT and CDR2 as SNEGSKA (reference sequence). CDR3 amino acids: CSAFKSSYNSPLHF. For the CDR3, the DNA is TGCAGTGCTTTTAAGAGCTCCTATAATTCACCCCTCCACTTT.

This chain connects TRBV20-1 to TRBJ1-2; the match to TRBD1 covers 7 bases. This CDR3 has 15 amino acids. Germline V gene sequence: CDR1 DFQATT, CDR2 SNEGSKA (reference sequence). For the CDR3, the DNA is TGCAGCGGCAAAAATACAGGGGAGGTTTCCTATGGCTACACCTTC. Translated: CSGKNTGEVSYGYTF.

This clonotype appeared a single time. J is TRBJ2-7 and V is TRBV20-1, with D perhaps matching TRBD2 (5 bases). The CDR3 is 14 amino acids. The germline V gene encodes CDR1 DFQATT and CDR2 SNEGSKA (reference sequence). Trimming removed 3 bases from V and 4 bases from J, with 16 bases in between. CDR3 in amino acids: CSARTLTRAYEQYF. Written as DNA, the CDR3 is TGCAGTGCTAGGACCTTAACGCGGGCTTACGAGCAGTACTTC.

The chain combines TRBV9 with TRBJ1-2; 8 bases are a match to TRBD1. Germline lookup yields CDR1 SGDLS and CDR2 YYNGEE. CDR3 size: 14 residues. The ends lost 0 bases at V and 8 bases at J; junction bases unmatched: 6. The CDR3, as DNA: TGTGCCAGCAGCGTAGACGGACAGGGTAAAGGCTACACCTTC. This translates into CASSVDGQGKGYTF.

The chain has TRBV19 and TRBJ1-5; a weak D match, TRBD1 (5 bases). Germline V gene data show CDR1 as LNHDA and CDR2 as SQIVND (reference sequence). Trimming took off 6 bases at V and 2 bases at J, with 8 bases between the two ends. The CDR3 runs to 13 residues. The CDR3, as DNA: TGTGCCAGTAGGAGGGGTGGCAATCAGCCCCAGCATTTT. Its protein is CASRRGGNQPQHF.

As for this clonotype: Being one base from a much bigger clone, this may be a read error. V gene TRBV4-3 combines with J gene TRBJ2-7, with D possibly matching TRBD1 (5 bases). Looked up from germline, CDR1 is LGHNA and CDR2 is YSLEER. Deletions cut 1 base from V and 0 bases from J, with 13 bases between. The CDR3 sequence is 16 residues long. The CDR3 region is CASSQGPPGLSYEQYF. The CDR3 coding sequence is TGCGCCAGCAGCCAAGGTCCCCCAGGGCTCTCCTACGAGCAGTACTTC.

This clonotype was recorded only once. This chain uses TRBV25-1 with TRBJ1-1; 7 bases line up with TRBD1. The V gene's germline CDR1 is MGHDK and CDR2 SYGVNS. The J segment lost 6 bases and the V segment lost 6 bases, leaving 10 bases of the junction unmatched. CDR3 size: 14 residues. The CDR3 reads CASSRSDRDPEAFF. CDR3 in DNA: TGTGCCAGCAGCCGCAGCGACAGGGACCCTGAAGCTTTCTTT.

This clonotype has more than one count but fewer than ten. The rearrangement uses TRBV24-1 and TRBJ2-5; possible D gene TRBD2, 5 bases. From germline, CDR1 is KGHDR and CDR2 SFDVKD. The CDR3 has 13 amino acids. Trimming took 6 bases from V and 5 from J, leaving 12 bases between them. The CDR3 bases are TGTGCCACCAGTTCAACTAGTTGGGAGACCCAGTACTTC. Its protein product is CATSSTSWETQYF.

This clonotype occurred many times. The chain joins TRBV7-6 to TRBJ2-1; D is possibly TRBD1 (5 bases). V was pared by 2 bases and J by 7 bases, with 9 bases between. There are 13 residues in the CDR3. Per germline, CDR1 SGHVS and CDR2 FNYEAQ. The chain's CDR3 is CASSLRQYNEQFF. In nucleotides, the CDR3 is TGTGCCAGCAGCTTACGACAGTATAATGAGCAGTTCTTC. Based on the CDR3 plus reference TRBV7-6 and TRBJ2-1, the full variable domain is GAGVSQSPRYKVTKRGQDVALRCDPISGHVSLYWYRQALGQGPEFLTYFNYEAQQDKSGLPNDRFSAERPEGSISTLTIQRTEQRDSAMYRCASSLRQYNEQFFGPGTRLTVL.

The chain employs TRBV15 and TRBJ2-3; perhaps TRBD1 as D (6 bases). CDR3 size: 16 residues. Germline assignment: CDR1 LNHNV and CDR2 YYDKDF (reference sequence). The V end lost 5 bases, the J end lost 6 bases, and 21 bases lay between the germline ends. The CDR3 loop is CATSARGGVLADTQYF. In DNA, the CDR3 is TGTGCCACCAGCGCCCGTGGGGGCGTCCTGGCGGATACGCAGTATTTT.

The chain is built from TRBV27 and TRBJ1-1; no reliable D call. Germline V gene data show CDR1 as MNHEY and CDR2 as SMNVEV (reference sequence). Trimming left V 6 bases short and J 5 bases short, with 16 bases between. CDR3 length equals 14 residues. CDR3 DNA sequence: TGTGCCAGCAGCCCCCCCGGGGTTGGGACTGAAGCTTTCTTT. Amino acids: CASSPPGVGTEAFF.

V gene TRBV2 combines with J gene TRBJ2-7, with D possibly being TRBD1 or TRBD2 (5 bases each). V lost 10 bases to trimming and J lost 7 bases, with 17 bases between them. The CDR3 has 12 residues. CDR1 and CDR2 from the germline V gene are SNHLY and FYNNEI. This chain's CDR3 is CAISRGPREQYF. CDR3 DNA sequence: TGTGCCATCTCACGGGGCCCCCGGGAGCAGTACTTC.

The rearrangement links TRBV29-1 to TRBJ2-7, with 9 bases lining up with TRBD1. This CDR3 contains 13 residues. Germline trimming cut 4 bases from V and 2 bases from J; bases unmatched to any gene: 3. Germline CDR1 is SQVTM and CDR2 is ANQGSEA. CDR3 protein: CSVGTGDTYEQYF. As DNA, the CDR3 is TGCAGCGTTGGGACAGGGGACACCTACGAGCAGTACTTC.

This clonotype was seen many times. One end of the junction varies from germline; a read error may be responsible. The V call is TRBV5-1, the J call TRBJ2-3; possibly TRBD2 for D (6 bases). The CDR3 runs to 14 residues. The germline V gene has CDR1 SGHRS and CDR2 YFSETQ. CDR3 in DNA: TGTGCCAGCAGCTTAGAGGGACTTACAGATACGCAGTATTTT. Protein product: CASSLEGLTDTQYF.

The V and J genes are TRBV4-1 and TRBJ2-3, with D perhaps matching TRBD1 (7 bases). Germline V gene lookup returns CDR1 MGHRA and CDR2 YSYEKL. The germline V and J ends were trimmed by 4 bases and 2 bases, with 16 bases remaining between them. This CDR3 contains 16 residues. The CDR3 reads CASSLLDRRATDTQYF. CDR3 DNA sequence: TGCGCCAGCAGCCTCCTGGACAGGAGGGCCACAGATACGCAGTATTTT.

This clonotype was picked up one time. Being one base from a much bigger clone, this may be a read error. The rearrangement uses TRBV4-1 and TRBJ1-5; TRBD1 aligns across 7 bases. This CDR3 contains 15 residues. Germline V gene sequence: CDR1 MGHRA, CDR2 YSYEKL. For the CDR3, the DNA is TGCGCCGGCAGCCAAACAGCGACAGGGATTCAGCCCCAGCATTTT. Its translation: CAGSQTATGIQPQHF.